The present T cell receptor (beta chain) was sequenced within a study of regulatory T cells in long-lasting Graves disease (dated by TCRdb to the early 2020s). Study-level background: Persistent Graves' disease was defined as persistently positive TSH receptor autoantibodies together with antithyroid drug treatment for over 5 years. This study used TCR sequencing and RNA sequencing of peripheral blood to compare persistent Graves' disease patients against newly diagnosed Graves' disease patients. The study was registered as a clinical trial and conducted in China. TCR sequencing covered around 13 persistent and 20 or so newly diagnosed Graves' disease patients, 33 samples in total. Persistent Graves' disease patients in the clinical cohort had taken antithyroid drugs for roughly ten years on average.

Comments on this clonotype: Its binding antigen is unknown. Base qualities are not recorded, but no much larger clone differs from it by a single base.

In the germline V gene, CDR1 corresponds to KGHSH and CDR2 to LQKENI. The junction shows trimming of 5 bases on V and 8 bases on J, plus 12 bases between the germline ends. Including the terminal cysteine and phenylalanine, the CDR3 comprises 13 residues. The only DNA kept is the CDR3, 39 bases in frame from the first base. The sample's time point label is to be understood as: persistent/refractory GD, antithyroid drugs over 5 years with positive TRAb. For both TCR sequencing and RNA sequencing, RNA was extracted from PBMCs using TRIzol. The diagnosis of Graves' disease was made according to American Thyroid Association guidelines. The patients came from an endocrinology department in Xi'an, China. Each patient gave approximately 8.8 milliliters of peripheral blood, collected in an EDTA anticoagulant tube. PBMCs were isolated by Ficoll Paque Plus density gradient separation without further T cell sorting. An Agilent 2100 Bioanalyzer and agarose gel were used to assess RNA quality, and a NanoDrop 2000 was used to measure RNA concentration.

Library preparation was by multiplex PCR. Sequencing relied on an Illumina HiSeq 4000. CDR3 regions were amplified by Arm-PCR with iRepertoire HTBI primers to construct TCR beta libraries. Before sequencing, the PCR products went through gel purification. From the authors' description of their analysis: Across samples, about 64 TRBV and approximately 15 TRBJ segments were identified and used for gene usage analysis of CDR3 amino acid clonotypes. COPE and FqMerger were used to merge filtered high-quality paired reads into contigs. Contigs were aligned with BLAST to IMGT TRBV, TRBD and TRBJ reference genes, and CDR3 was defined per IMGT. Highly expanded clones were defined as clonotypes with a frequency above 0.1%. Shannon entropy was used to measure repertoire diversity, and the Gini coefficient was used to measure V-J evenness. A clonotype was considered public if more than one individual shared it. In-frame beta chains were kept once TCRdb had trimmed the public reads at Q25 with fastp and called clones with MiXCR. When rows share a CDR3 protein, they turn into one entry using the most common DNA and genes. These V and J calls are TCRdb output, not the study's own analysis. Recorded for this sample are roughly 450,000 distinct CDR3 sequences; about 20% of them occurred a single time. The ten largest clones add up to 6.5% to 8% of the sample.

Study-level results and caveats: Only the TCR beta chain was sequenced and analyzed. More public clonotypes were shared among persistent patients (under 3,000) than among newly diagnosed patients (more than 950). Persistent disease showed preferential use of TRBV28, TRBJ1-2 and TRBJ2-5, whereas newly diagnosed disease favored TRBV20-1 and TRBJ2-1. The small sample size was acknowledged by the authors as a limitation that may reduce accuracy. Because the primary lesion, thyroid tissue, could not be accessed, the study looked at peripheral blood alone. Compared with newly diagnosed patients, patients with persistent Graves' disease had lower TCR Shannon entropy and fewer highly expanded clones, which suggests clonal expansion.

Sequencing was performed on peripheral blood mononuclear cells (PBMCs), taken when the disease was refractory, from a patient treated with antithyroid drugs. The source of this sequence is a female donor with Graves disease. This chain is built from TRBV18 and TRBJ1-4; no D gene is confidently identified. The nucleotide sequence reads TGTGCCAGCTCAACCGGGCCTCGGGAAAAACTGTTTTTT. It codes for CASSTGPREKLFF.